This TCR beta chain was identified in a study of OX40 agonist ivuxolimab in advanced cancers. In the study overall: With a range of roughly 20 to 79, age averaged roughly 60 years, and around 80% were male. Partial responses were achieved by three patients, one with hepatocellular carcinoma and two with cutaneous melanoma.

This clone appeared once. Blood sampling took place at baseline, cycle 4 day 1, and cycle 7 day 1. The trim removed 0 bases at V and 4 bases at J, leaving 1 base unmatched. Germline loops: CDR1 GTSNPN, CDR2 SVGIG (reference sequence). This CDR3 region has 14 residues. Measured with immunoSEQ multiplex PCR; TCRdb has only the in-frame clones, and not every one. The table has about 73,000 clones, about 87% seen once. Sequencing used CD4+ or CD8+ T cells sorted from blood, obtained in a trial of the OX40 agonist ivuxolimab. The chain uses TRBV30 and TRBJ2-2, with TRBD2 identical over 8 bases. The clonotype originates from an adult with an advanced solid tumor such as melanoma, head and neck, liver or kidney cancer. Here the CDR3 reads CAWSVLAVTGELFF. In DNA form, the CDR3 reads TGTGCCTGGAGTGTACTAGCGGTCACCGGGGAGCTGTTTTTT.